A single T cell receptor (beta chain) is shown here with its context. The record originates from a study of T cell changes during pregnancy in multiple sclerosis. Generated by immunoSEQ multiplex PCR, the TCRdb table keeps only in-frame clones and is missing some. The table lists tens of thousands of clones, roughly nine tenths of them singletons. V lost 3 bases and J lost 2, with 9 bases in between. Germline V gene lookup returns CDR1 SQVTM and CDR2 ANQGSEA. This CDR3 has 13 residues. The sequence was obtained from a female donor in good health, serving as a control in a pregnancy study. Some clones in this sample may be carry-over from other donors' samples. The rearrangement joins TRBV29-1 to TRBJ2-3; D is undetermined. The input for sequencing was PBMCs, taken in the first trimester of pregnancy. The CDR3: CSVESQATDTQYF. The CDR3 DNA reads TGCAGCGTTGAGTCCCAGGCCACAGATACGCAGTATTTT.